Sequencing of this TCR beta chain was carried out in a study of cytomegalovirus exposure and HLA in healthy donors. To note about this clone: What it recognizes is unknown.

V gave up 5 bases and J gave up 4 bases; unmatched junction bases: 4. Germline V gene sequence: CDR1 SEHNR, CDR2 FQNEAQ (reference sequence). The CDR3 length is 13 residues. Primers included in the PCR were 60 Vbeta and 13 Jbeta primers. Only in-frame clones appear in the TCRdb table, and some are missing; sequencing was by immunoSEQ multiplex PCR. The repertoire includes around 140,000 clones, approximately 75% of them detected once, and about 1.1% sits in the top ten. General study results and limits: No immune exposure information besides CMV serostatus was available. The study labeled 164 TCR beta chains cytomegalovirus-associated. V- and J-gene trimming in TCR beta was tied to a missense DCLRE1C variant by an analysis performed later.

This clonotype was obtained from a male donor in good health and CMV-seronegative. This chain joins TRBV7-9 and TRBJ1-2; TRBD1 aligns across 7 bases. Material for sequencing was PBMCs. DNA of the CDR3: TGTGCCAGCAGCATCGGGACAGTCTATGGCTACACCTTC. Translating it yields CASSIGTVYGYTF. Based on the CDR3 plus reference TRBV7-9 and TRBJ1-2, the full variable domain is DTGVSQNPRHKITKRGQNVTFRCDPISEHNRLYWYRQTLGQGPEFLTYFQNEAQLEKSRLLSDRFSAERPKGSFSTLEIQRTEQGDSAMYLCASSIGTVYGYTFGSGTRLTVV.